This passage covers 12 T cell receptor beta chains from one sample sequenced in a study of cytomegalovirus exposure and HLA in healthy donors (dated by TCRdb to 2015 to 2018). Library creation used the immunoSEQ multiplex PCR assay. For the multiplex PCR, a mixture combining 60 forward primers for TCR Vbeta segments and 13 reverse primers for TCR Jbeta segments was used. In TCRdb, the immuneACCESS table is reduced to in-frame sequences with V and J assigned. These tables do not hold every clone; where another copy was compared, an unresolved V gene accounts for under half, and the others remain unexplained. The sample table holds some 100,000 clones, of which approximately 73% were seen once. 4% of the sample lies in the top ten. The specimen sequenced was PBMCs. The origin of the receptors is a woman aged 45 to 65 in good health and CMV-seropositive.

The chain joins TRBV7-6 to TRBJ2-3; TRBD2 matches 8 bases. The CDR3 has 18 amino acids. CDR1 and CDR2 from the germline V gene are SGHVS and FNYEAQ. The trim removed 1 base at V and 3 bases at J, leaving 12 bases unmatched. DNA for the CDR3: TGTGCCAGCAGCTTAGTGAGGATAGCGGGAACGGGGACAGATACGCAGTATTTT. Amino acids: CASSLVRIAGTGTDTQYF.

The gene calls are TRBV5-1 and TRBJ2-7, with a tentative D call TRBD1 (5 bases). Trimming pared 4 bases from V and 4 bases from J, leaving 12 bases between. CDR1 is SGHRS, CDR2 YFSETQ, per germline. This CDR3 is built from 13 residues. CDR3 nucleotides: TGCGCCAGCAGCGGGGCCCCTCTATACGAGCAGTACTTC. Translating it yields CASSGAPLYEQYF.

The rearrangement joins TRBV5-6 to TRBJ2-1; TRBD2 matches 11 bases. Germline V lookup: CDR1 SGHDT, CDR2 YYEEEE. Losses at the gene ends were 2 bases for V and 0 bases for J; bases not matched to a gene: 4. The CDR3 is 17 residues long. The CDR3 DNA sequence: TGTGCCAGCAGCTTCGGTCTAGCGGGAGGCTCCTACAATGAGCAGTTCTTC. Translating gives CASSFGLAGGSYNEQFF. The complete variable domain, with remaining parts taken from reference TRBV5-6 and TRBJ2-1, reads DAGVTQSPTHLIKTRGQQVTLRCSPKSGHDTVSWYQQALGQGPQFIFQYYEEEERQRGNFPDRFSGHQFPNYSSELNVNALLLGDSALYLCASSFGLAGGSYNEQFFGPGTRLTVL.

This chain joins TRBV7-2 and TRBJ1-3, with D possibly matching TRBD1 (6 bases). V was clipped by 5 bases and J by 0 bases, with 11 bases between them. The V gene's germline CDR1 is SGHTA and CDR2 FQGNSA. CDR3 length: 15 amino acids. The CDR3 DNA reads TGTGCCAGCAGCAAGAGGACAGCCTCTGGAAACACCATATATTTT. Translation: CASSKRTASGNTIYF.

The rearrangement uses TRBV28 and TRBJ1-2; D might be TRBD1 (6 bases). V lost 2 bases to trimming and J lost 4 bases, with 11 bases between them. The CDR3 has 14 residues. Germline CDR1 and CDR2: MDHEN and SYDVKM. This CDR3 is CASSLPGVPYGYTF. CDR3 DNA: TGTGCCAGCAGTTTACCAGGGGTGCCCTATGGCTACACCTTC.

The rearrangement links TRBV7-9 to TRBJ2-7, with 7 bases fitting TRBD1. V shed 5 bases, J shed 2 bases, and the junction held 18 bases outside the gene matches. The CDR3 has 18 amino acids. Germline V gives CDR1 SEHNR, CDR2 FQNEAQ (reference sequence). The CDR3 here is CASSPRDRSTYYTYEQYF. Here the CDR3 DNA reads TGTGCCAGCAGCCCCCGGGACAGAAGTACCTACTATACCTACGAGCAGTACTTC.

The rearrangement links TRBV6-5 to TRBJ1-1; 7 bases are a match to TRBD1. The CDR3 totals 15 residues. Trimming removed 2 bases from V and 0 bases from J; junction bases left unmatched: 3. Germline CDR1 is MNHEY and CDR2 is SVGAGI. The CDR3 DNA sequence: TGTGCCAGCAGTTACGGGGGACAGATGAACACTGAAGCTTTCTTT. Translating gives CASSYGGQMNTEAFF.

This chain joins TRBV19 and TRBJ2-7, with a possible D match to TRBD1 (5 bases). Trimming pared 3 bases from V and 4 bases from J, leaving 16 bases between. Germline lookup yields CDR1 LNHDA and CDR2 SQIVND (reference sequence). This CDR3 spans 15 amino acids. CDR3 in DNA: TGTGCCAGTAGTATGTTGACAGCGCCGGCTTACGAGCAGTACTTC. Its protein is CASSMLTAPAYEQYF.

V usage is TRBV27 and J usage is TRBJ2-7; no definite D call. The V and J ends lost 0 bases and 2 bases respectively, with 8 bases between them. Germline CDR1 reads MNHEY; CDR2 reads SMNVEV (reference sequence). The CDR3 extends over 14 amino acids. This chain's CDR3 is CASSLSVAAYEQYF. Written as DNA, the CDR3 is TGTGCCAGCAGTTTATCGGTGGCTGCCTACGAGCAGTACTTC.

CDR3 DNA: TGTGCCAGCAGCTTAGAGCAGCGTAATAGCAATCAGCCCCAGCATTTT. Residues: CASSLEQRNSNQPQHF. The chain joins TRBV7-8 to TRBJ1-5; D is ambiguous. The CDR3 runs 16 residues. Looked up from germline, CDR1 is SGHVS and CDR2 is FQNEAQ. Trimming took off 1 base at V and 0 bases at J, with 10 bases between the two ends.

The rearrangement joins TRBV5-1 to TRBJ2-3; 10 bases line up with TRBD2. The CDR3 covers 16 residues. From germline, CDR1 is SGHRS and CDR2 YFSETQ. Trimming took 4 bases from V and 5 from J; bases not matched to a gene: 10. The CDR3 DNA reads TGCGCCAGCAGCGCAAGCGGGGGGGCAGGTGGAGATACGCAGTATTTT. It codes for CASSASGGAGGDTQYF.

There are many counts of this clone. V usage is TRBV7-2 and J usage is TRBJ1-2; D is uncertain. The V gene lost 3 bases and the J gene lost 7 bases, with 9 bases spanning the gap. Germline V lookup: CDR1 SGHTA, CDR2 FQGNSA. The length of the CDR3 is 12 residues. CDR3 bases: TGTGCCAGCAGCTTGGGAGTGGGTGGCTACACCTTC. It encodes CASSLGVGGYTF.